The source of this T cell receptor (beta chain) is a study of CD8+ T cells in alopecia areata. Study-level information: For 6 to 18 months, tofacitinib was taken, and 6 months off drug followed.

Isolated RNA was reverse transcribed into cDNA used as the sequencing template. The data were produced by immunoSEQ multiplex PCR, yet TCRdb's version contains in-frame clones alone and is incomplete. The sample holds around 61,000 clones, about half seen once. The CDR3 length is 14 residues. The V and J ends lost 7 bases and 4 bases, in that order; junction bases with no gene match: 9. Germline V gives CDR1 GTSNPN, CDR2 SVGIG (reference sequence). The sequencing used CD8+ T cells sorted from blood, collected at week 0. J is TRBJ2-2 and V is TRBV30; 7 bases are shared with TRBD2. The clonotype was recovered from a human donor with alopecia areata. This chain's CDR3 is CASLEGRVTGELFF. The CDR3 DNA follows: TGTGCCTCCCTTGAGGGGAGGGTCACCGGGGAGCTGTTTTTT.